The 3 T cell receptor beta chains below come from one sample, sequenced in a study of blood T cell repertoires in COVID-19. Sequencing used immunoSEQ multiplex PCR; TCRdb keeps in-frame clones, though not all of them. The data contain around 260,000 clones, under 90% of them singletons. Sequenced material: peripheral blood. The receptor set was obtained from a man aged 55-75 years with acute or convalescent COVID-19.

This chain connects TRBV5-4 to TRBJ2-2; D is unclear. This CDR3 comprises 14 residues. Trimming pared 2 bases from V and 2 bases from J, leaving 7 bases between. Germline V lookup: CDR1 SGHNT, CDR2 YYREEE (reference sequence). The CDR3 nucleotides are TGTGCCAGCAGCTTTGGGCGTAACACCGGGGAGCTGTTTTTT. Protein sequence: CASSFGRNTGELFF.

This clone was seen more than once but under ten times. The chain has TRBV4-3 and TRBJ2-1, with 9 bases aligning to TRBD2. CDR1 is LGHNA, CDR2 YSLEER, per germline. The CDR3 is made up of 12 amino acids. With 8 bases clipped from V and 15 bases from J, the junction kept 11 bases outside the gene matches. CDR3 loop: CASRDSGTSLFF. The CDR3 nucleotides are TGCGCCAGCCGAGATTCGGGGACTAGCTTGTTCTTC.

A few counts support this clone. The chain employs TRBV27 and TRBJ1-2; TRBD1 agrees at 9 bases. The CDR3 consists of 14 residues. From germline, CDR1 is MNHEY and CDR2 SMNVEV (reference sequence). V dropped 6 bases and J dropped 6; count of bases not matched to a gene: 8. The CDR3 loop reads CASRNRGLYDGYTF. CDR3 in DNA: TGTGCCAGCAGGAACAGGGGGCTTTACGATGGCTACACCTTC.